This T cell receptor (beta chain) was captured in a study of stem cell transplantation in POMP-related autoinflammatory disease. Looking at the study overall: CD8+ T cells were low and CD4+ cells naive-skewed before transplant. After transplant, neutrophils and platelets showed 100% graft donor chimerism through one year.

The assay was immunoSEQ multiplex PCR, and TCRdb's table has in-frame clones only and misses some. The sample lists over 60,000 clones, roughly 88% occurring once. Whole-study results and caveats: In PRAID patients, the number of distinct TRB V-J gene pairings was restricted. A trend toward lower repertoire diversity and greater clonality appeared in every analyzed T-cell subset of PRAID patients.

Trimming removed 4 bases from V and 4 bases from J; junction bases left unmatched: 6. CDR3 length: 16 amino acids. Germline CDR1 reads LNHDA; CDR2 reads SQIVND (reference sequence). Details on this clone: Its antigen is undetermined.

The specimen was CD4+ T cells from PBMCs, collected after stem cell transplantation. The receptor's source is a human patient with POMP-related autoinflammation and immune dysregulation (PRAID). These T cells may partly come from the graft donor. This sequence joins TRBV19 and TRBJ2-5; TRBD2 matches at 13 bases. The DNA of the CDR3 is TGTGCCAGTAGTAGGCGGACTAGCGGGAGATCAGAGACCCAGTACTTC. Its protein is CASSRRTSGRSETQYF.